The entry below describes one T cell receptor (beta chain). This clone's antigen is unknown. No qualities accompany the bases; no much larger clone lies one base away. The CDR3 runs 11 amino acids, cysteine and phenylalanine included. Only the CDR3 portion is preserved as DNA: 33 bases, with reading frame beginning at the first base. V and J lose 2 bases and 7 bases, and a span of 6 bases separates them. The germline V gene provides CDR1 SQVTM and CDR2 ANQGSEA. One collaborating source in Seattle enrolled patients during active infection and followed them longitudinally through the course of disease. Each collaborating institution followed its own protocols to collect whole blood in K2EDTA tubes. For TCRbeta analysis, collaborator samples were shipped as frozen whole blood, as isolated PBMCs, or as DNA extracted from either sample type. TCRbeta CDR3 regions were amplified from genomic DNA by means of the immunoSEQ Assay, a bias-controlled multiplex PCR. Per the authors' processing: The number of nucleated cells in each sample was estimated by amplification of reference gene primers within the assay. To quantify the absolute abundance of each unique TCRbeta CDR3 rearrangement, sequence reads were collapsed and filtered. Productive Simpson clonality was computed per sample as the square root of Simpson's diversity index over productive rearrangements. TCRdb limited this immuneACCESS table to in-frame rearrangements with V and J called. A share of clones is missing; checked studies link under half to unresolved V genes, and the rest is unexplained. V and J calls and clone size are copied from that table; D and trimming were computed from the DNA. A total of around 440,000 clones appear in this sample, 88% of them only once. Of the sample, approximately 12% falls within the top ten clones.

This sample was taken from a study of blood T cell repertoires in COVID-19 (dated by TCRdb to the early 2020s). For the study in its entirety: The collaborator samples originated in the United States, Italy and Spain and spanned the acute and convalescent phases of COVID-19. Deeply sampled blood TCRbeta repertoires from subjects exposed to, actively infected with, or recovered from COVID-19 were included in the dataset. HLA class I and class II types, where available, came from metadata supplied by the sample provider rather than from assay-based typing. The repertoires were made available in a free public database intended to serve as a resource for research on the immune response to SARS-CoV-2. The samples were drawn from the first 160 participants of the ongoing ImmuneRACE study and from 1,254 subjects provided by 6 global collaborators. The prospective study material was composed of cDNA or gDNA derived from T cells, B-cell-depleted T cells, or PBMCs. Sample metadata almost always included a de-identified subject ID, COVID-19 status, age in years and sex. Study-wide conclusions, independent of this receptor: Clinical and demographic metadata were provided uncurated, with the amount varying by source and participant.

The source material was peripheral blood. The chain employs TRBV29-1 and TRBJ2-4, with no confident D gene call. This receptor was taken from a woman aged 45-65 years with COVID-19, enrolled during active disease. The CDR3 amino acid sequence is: CSVEQANIQYF. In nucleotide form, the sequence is TGCAGCGTTGAACAGGCCAACATTCAGTACTTC.